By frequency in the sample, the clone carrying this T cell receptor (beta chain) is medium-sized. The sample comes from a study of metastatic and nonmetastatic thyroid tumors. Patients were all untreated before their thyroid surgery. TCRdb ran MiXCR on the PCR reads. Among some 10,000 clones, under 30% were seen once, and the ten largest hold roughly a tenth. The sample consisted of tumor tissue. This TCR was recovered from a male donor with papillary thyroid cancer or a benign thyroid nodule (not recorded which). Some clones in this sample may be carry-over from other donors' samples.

CDR3 coding DNA: TGTGCCAGCAGTACCTACCGGGAAAACAGGCAGCCCCAGCATTTT. This codes for CASSTYRENRQPQHF. The chain links TRBV6-2 or TRBV6-3 to TRBJ1-5, with D possibly TRBD1 on 5 matching bases. The CDR3 is 15 amino acids. Germline CDR1 is MNHEY and CDR2 is SVGEGT. The V gene lost 5 bases and the J gene lost 7 bases, with 18 bases spanning the gap.